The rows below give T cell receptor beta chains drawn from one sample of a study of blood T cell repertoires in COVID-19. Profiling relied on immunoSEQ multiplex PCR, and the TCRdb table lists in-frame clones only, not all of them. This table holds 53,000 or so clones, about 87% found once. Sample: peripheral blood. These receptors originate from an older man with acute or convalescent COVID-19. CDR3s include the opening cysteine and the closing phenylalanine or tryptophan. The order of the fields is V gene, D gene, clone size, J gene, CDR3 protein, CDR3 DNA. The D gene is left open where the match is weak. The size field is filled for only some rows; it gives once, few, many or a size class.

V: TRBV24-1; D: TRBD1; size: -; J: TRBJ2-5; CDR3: CATSDFATGVYQETQYF; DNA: TGTGCCACCAGTGATTTTGCGACAGGGGTGTACCAAGAGACCCAGTACTTC
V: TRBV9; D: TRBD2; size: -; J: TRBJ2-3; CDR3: CASSLQGLAGEDTQYF; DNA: TGTGCCAGCAGCCTACAGGGACTAGCGGGGGAAGATACGCAGTATTTT
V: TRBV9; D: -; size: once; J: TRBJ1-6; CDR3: CASRARVDNSPLHF; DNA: TGTGCCAGCAGAGCCAGGGTCGATAATTCACCCCTCCACTTT
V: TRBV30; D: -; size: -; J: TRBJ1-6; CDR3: CAWSPQSSYNSPLHF; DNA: TGTGCCTGGAGCCCACAGAGCTCCTATAATTCACCCCTCCACTTT
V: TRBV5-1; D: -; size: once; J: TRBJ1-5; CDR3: CASSAYAPGSTGEPQHF; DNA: TGCGCCAGCAGCGCGTATGCCCCGGGCAGCACGGGGGAGCCCCAGCATTTT
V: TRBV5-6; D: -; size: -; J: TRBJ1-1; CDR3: CASSQWAGRTEAFF; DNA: TGTGCCAGCAGCCAATGGGCAGGCCGGACTGAAGCTTTCTTT
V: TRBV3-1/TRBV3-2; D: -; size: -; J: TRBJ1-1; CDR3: CASGEDRQAFF; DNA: TGTGCCAGCGGCGAAGACAGGCAAGCTTTCTTT
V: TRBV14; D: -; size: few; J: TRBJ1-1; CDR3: CASSLPGQAAFF; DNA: TGTGCCAGCAGCCTTCCGGGACAAGCAGCTTTCTTT
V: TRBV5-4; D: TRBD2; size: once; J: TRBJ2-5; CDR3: CASSLGTSVETQYF; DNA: TGTGCCAGCAGCTTGGGGACTAGCGTCGAGACCCAGTACTTC
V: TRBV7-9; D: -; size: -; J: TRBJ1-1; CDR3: CASTEAALNTEAFF; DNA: TGTGCCAGCACGGAGGCAGCGTTGAACACTGAAGCTTTCTTT
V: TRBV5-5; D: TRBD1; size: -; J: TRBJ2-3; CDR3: CASSPLTGKDTQYF; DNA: TGTGCCAGCAGCCCTCTGACAGGGAAGGATACGCAGTATTTT
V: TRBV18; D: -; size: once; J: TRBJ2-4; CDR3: CASSPDSQVAKNIQYF; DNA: TGTGCCAGCTCACCCGACTCACAGGTAGCCAAAAACATTCAGTACTTC
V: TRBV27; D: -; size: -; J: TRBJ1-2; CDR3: CASSLNRGSQGYTF; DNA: TGTGCCAGCAGTTTAAACCGGGGTTCTCAGGGCTACACCTTC
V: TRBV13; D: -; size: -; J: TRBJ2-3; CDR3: CASSLGEGQSLADTQYF; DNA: TGTGCCAGCAGCTTAGGGGAGGGTCAGTCGTTGGCAGATACGCAGTATTTT
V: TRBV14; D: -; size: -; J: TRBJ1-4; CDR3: CASSQAGATNEKLFF; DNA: TGTGCCAGCAGCCAAGCGGGAGCAACTAATGAAAAACTGTTTTTT
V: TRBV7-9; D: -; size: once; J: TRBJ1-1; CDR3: CASRRGGFTEAFF; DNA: TGTGCCAGCAGACGGGGAGGGTTCACTGAAGCTTTCTTT
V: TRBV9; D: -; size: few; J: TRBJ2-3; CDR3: CASSVYGRFTDTQYF; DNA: TGTGCCAGCAGCGTATACGGTCGGTTCACAGATACGCAGTATTTT
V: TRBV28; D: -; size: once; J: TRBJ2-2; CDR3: CASSLPRGPSGELFF; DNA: TGTGCCAGCAGTTTGCCCAGGGGCCCGTCCGGGGAGCTGTTTTTT
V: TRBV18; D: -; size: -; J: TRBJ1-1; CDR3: CASSPRHDLNTEAFF; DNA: TGTGCCAGCTCACCACGACATGACCTGAACACTGAAGCTTTCTTT
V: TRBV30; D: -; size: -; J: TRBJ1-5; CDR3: CAYSLGGADQPQHF; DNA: TGTGCCTACAGCTTGGGAGGCGCGGATCAGCCCCAGCATTTT
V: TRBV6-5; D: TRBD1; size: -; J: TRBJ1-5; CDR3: CASRRTGQINQPQHF; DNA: TGTGCCAGCAGGCGGACAGGGCAAATCAATCAGCCCCAGCATTTT
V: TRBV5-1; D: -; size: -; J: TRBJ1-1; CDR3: CASSLALGGNTEAFF; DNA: TGCGCCAGCAGCTTGGCCTTGGGAGGGAACACTGAAGCTTTCTTT
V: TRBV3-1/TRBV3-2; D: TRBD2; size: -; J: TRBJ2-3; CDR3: CASSHPSGGDTQYF; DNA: TGTGCCAGCAGCCACCCTAGCGGGGGAGATACGCAGTATTTT
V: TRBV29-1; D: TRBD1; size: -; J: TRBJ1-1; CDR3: CSVQGALNTEAFF; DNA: TGCAGCGTCCAGGGGGCCTTGAACACTGAAGCTTTCTTT
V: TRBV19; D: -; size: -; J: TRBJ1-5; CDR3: CASSMAGVGNQPQHF; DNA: TGTGCCAGTAGTATGGCGGGAGTGGGCAATCAGCCCCAGCATTTT
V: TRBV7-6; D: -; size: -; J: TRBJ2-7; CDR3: CASSLLLAQEQYF; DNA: TGTGCCAGCAGCTTACTCCTAGCCCAAGAGCAGTACTTC